These 29 T cell receptor beta chains share one sample of origin, sequenced in a study of a mutant IDH1 vaccine in newly diagnosed glioma. Sample time point: week 11, during vaccination. In every dose of vaccine, 300 ug of mutant IDH1 20-mer peptide was given alongside topical imiquimod. TCRdb's table, derived via immunoSEQ multiplex PCR, lists solely in-frame clones and lacks some. The sample consists of tens of thousands of clones, roughly 70% of them appearing once. These receptors' targets are unknown. The specimen was peripheral blood mononuclear cells (PBMCs), collected from a glioma patient whose treatment included an IDH1 peptide vaccine. These TCRs come from a man between 18 and 35 years old with glioma. Some clones in this sample may be carry-over from other donors' samples.

V gene TRBV1 combines with J gene TRBJ2-7; the table names TRBD1, a call not compared with the DNA. TRBV1 is termed a pseudogene. The CDR3 extends over 15 amino acids. For the CDR3, the DNA is TGCACCAGCACCCCGCTGACACGTAGGACCTACGAGCAGTACTTC. This codes for CTSTPLTRRTYEQYF.

Concerning this clone: Relative to the germline gene, one junction end is altered; a read error may explain this. The chain has TRBV5-1 and TRBJ1-2; no reliable D call. The CDR3 extends over 12 amino acids. Germline V gene data show CDR1 as SGHRS and CDR2 as YFSETQ. CDR3 sequence reads: CASSHPPQATAF. The CDR3 DNA reads as TGCGCCAGCAGCCACCCCCCGCAGGCTACCGCCTTC.

This clone was seen a few times. The chain links TRBV7-9 to TRBJ1-1, with D perhaps matching TRBD1 (5 bases). V lost 5 bases, J lost 0 bases, and 7 bases lay in between. CDR1 and CDR2 (germline): SEHNR, FQNEAQ (reference sequence). CDR3 length equals 13 residues. The CDR3 nucleotides read TGTGCCAGCAGCCTGACAGTGAACACTGAAGCTTTCTTT. It is translated as CASSLTVNTEAFF.

The chain carries TRBV4-3 and TRBJ2-3; unclear D gene. This CDR3 region has 14 residues. Per germline, CDR1 LGHNA and CDR2 YSLEER. The V and J ends lost 0 bases and 5 bases respectively, with 9 bases between them. The CDR3 DNA follows: TGCGCCAGCAGCCAAGACTCCATGGGAGATACGCAGTATTTT. Amino acids: CASSQDSMGDTQYF.

This clone was found a few times. The rearrangement uses TRBV15 and TRBJ1-1; TRBD1 matches at 8 bases. With V trimmed by 3 bases and J by 7 bases, 4 bases remained unmatched. This CDR3 has 13 amino acids. In germline, CDR1 is LNHNV, CDR2 YYDKDF (reference sequence). This chain's CDR3 is CATSRGQEGEAFF. CDR3 sequence (DNA): TGTGCCACCAGCAGGGGACAGGAGGGTGAAGCTTTCTTT.

The genes are TRBV6-6 and TRBJ2-1, with D uncertain. Germline assignment: CDR1 MNHNY and CDR2 SVGAGI (reference sequence). The length of the CDR3 is 15 residues. The ends were cut back, 6 bases at V and 2 bases at J, with 14 bases in the middle. The DNA for the CDR3 is TGTGCCAGCAGACCAAAGGGTTACCCCTACAATGAGCAGTTCTTC. It encodes CASRPKGYPYNEQFF.

The chain uses TRBV5-1 and TRBJ2-2, with a tentative D call TRBD2 (6 bases). CDR3 length equals 17 residues. The ends were cut back, 0 bases at V and 0 bases at J, with 12 bases in the middle. The germline V gene has CDR1 SGHRS and CDR2 YFSETQ. The CDR3 protein is CASSLAIGGSNTGELFF. CDR3 bases: TGCGCCAGCAGCTTGGCGATCGGGGGTTCGAACACCGGGGAGCTGTTTTTT.

The chain carries TRBV4-1 and TRBJ1-1, with no clear D. The V end was cut by 0 bases, the J end by 11 bases, with 16 bases between. This CDR3 comprises 14 residues. Germline V gene data show CDR1 as MGHRA and CDR2 as YSYEKL. The DNA for the CDR3 is TGCGCCAGCAGCCAAGAGGCCAGTTTCCCCGAGGCTTTCTTT. It yields the protein CASSQEASFPEAFF.

This chain connects TRBV10-2 to TRBJ2-7; 13 bases map to TRBD2. This CDR3 is 14 amino acids long. The V and J ends lost 9 bases and 4 bases, in that order; junction bases with no gene match: 6. Germline loops: CDR1 WSHSY, CDR2 SAAADI. The CDR3 loop is CASRLAGGQYEQYF. CDR3 DNA: TGCGCCAGTAGACTAGCGGGAGGCCAGTACGAGCAGTACTTC.

V gene TRBV30 combines with J gene TRBJ2-6; 14 nucleotides line up with TRBD2. V gave up 3 bases and J gave up 9 bases; unmatched junction bases: 1. The CDR3 contains 14 residues. Per the germline V gene, CDR1 is GTSNPN and CDR2 is SVGIG (reference sequence). The CDR3 loop is CAWRGLAGVNVLTF. The CDR3 DNA reads TGTGCCTGGAGGGGACTAGCGGGAGTCAACGTCCTGACTTTC.

This clone was detected once. This chain uses TRBV5-6 with TRBJ2-7; D is unresolved. Trimming stripped 0 bases from V and 2 bases from J, with 6 bases between. Germline CDR1 and CDR2: SGHDT and YYEEEE. The length of the CDR3 is 13 residues. Here the CDR3 reads CASSLVPTYEQYF. In nucleotides, the CDR3 is TGTGCCAGCAGCTTGGTACCAACCTACGAGCAGTACTTC.

J is TRBJ1-1 and V is TRBV28; D is undetermined. The CDR3 is 13 residues long. The V and J ends lost 3 bases and 2 bases respectively, with 7 bases between them. Germline V lookup: CDR1 MDHEN, CDR2 SYDVKM. The CDR3 region is CASSFVGNTEAFF. The CDR3 coding sequence is TGTGCCAGCAGTTTCGTGGGAAACACTGAAGCTTTCTTT.

The chain has TRBV4-3 and TRBJ1-2; tentatively, D is TRBD1 (5 bases). The CDR3 runs 14 residues. Trimming removed 4 bases at V and 7 bases at J, with 16 bases between. CDR1 and CDR2 from the germline V gene are LGHNA and YSLEER. CDR3 bases: TGCGCCAGCAGCCTGGGACGGCTAGTGGGTGGCTACACCTTC. Its protein product is CASSLGRLVGGYTF.

The chain employs TRBV18 and TRBJ2-7; 7 nucleotides agree with TRBD2. Germline loops: CDR1 KGHSH, CDR2 LQKENI. The junction had 2 bases not matched to a gene; V was cut back by 3 bases and J by 3 bases. The CDR3 totals 13 residues. The CDR3 sequence is CASSPERGYEQYF. As DNA, the CDR3 is TGTGCCAGCTCACCCGAGCGGGGCTACGAGCAGTACTTC.

V and J are TRBV27 and TRBJ2-5; 9 nucleotides align to TRBD2. V gave up 3 bases and J gave up 2 bases; unmatched junction bases: 10. Germline V gene sequence: CDR1 MNHEY, CDR2 SMNVEV (reference sequence). CDR3 length: 17 amino acids. The CDR3 region is CASSLRRGGPLQETQYF. CDR3 in DNA: TGTGCCAGCAGTTTGAGGCGGGGGGGACCACTACAAGAGACCCAGTACTTC.

The rearrangement uses TRBV4-1 and TRBJ1-1; 7 bases match TRBD1. The CDR3 consists of 14 residues. With V trimmed by 2 bases and J by 7 bases, 7 bases remained unmatched. Germline CDR1 MGHRA, CDR2 YSYEKL. The CDR3 DNA sequence: TGCGCCAGCAGCCAAAACAGGGGATTTTTTGAAGCTTTCTTT. As protein: CASSQNRGFFEAFF.

The chain is built from TRBV7-2 and TRBJ2-1, with D possibly called TRBD1 or TRBD2 (5 bases each). V lost 8 bases and J lost 5, with 19 bases in between. The CDR3 contains 15 residues. Per the germline V gene, CDR1 is SGHTA and CDR2 is FQGNSA. The DNA for the CDR3 is TGTGCCAGCTTTGCGGAACCGGGACGGAACAATGAGCAGTTCTTC. Residues: CASFAEPGRNNEQFF.

The rearrangement links TRBV4-1 to TRBJ1-2; 8 bases are shared with TRBD1. CDR1 and CDR2 from the germline V gene are MGHRA and YSYEKL. The CDR3 extends over 16 amino acids. The junction had 7 bases not matched to a gene; V was cut back by 0 bases and J by 4 bases. Here the CDR3 reads CASSQDRGDRGYGYTF. In DNA, the CDR3 is TGCGCCAGCAGCCAAGATCGAGGCGACAGGGGCTATGGCTACACCTTC.

This clone was recorded once. The CDR3 sequence is CASSPGPKGFGGELFF. The DNA for the CDR3 is TGCGCCAGCAGCCCGGGACCGAAGGGGTTCGGCGGGGAGCTGTTTTTT. The V gene is TRBV5-1, the J gene TRBJ2-2; possibly TRBD1 or TRBD2 for D (5 bases each). The CDR3 has 16 residues. The germline V and J ends were trimmed by 4 bases and 7 bases, with 20 bases remaining between them. Germline assignment: CDR1 SGHRS and CDR2 YFSETQ.

The chain employs TRBV5-4 and TRBJ1-1; TRBD1 matches 12 bases. There are 15 residues in the CDR3. Trimming removed 6 bases from V and 1 base from J; junction bases left unmatched: 4. The germline V gene encodes CDR1 SGHNT and CDR2 YYREEE (reference sequence). CDR3 region: CASITGQGANTEAFF. CDR3 DNA: TGTGCCAGCATTACGGGACAGGGGGCGAACACTGAAGCTTTCTTT.

The chain couples TRBV20-1 to TRBJ1-1; D unclear. The CDR3 is 11 residues long. The germline V and J ends were trimmed by 4 bases and 1 base, with 4 bases remaining between them. Germline CDR1 and CDR2: DFQATT and SNEGSKA (reference sequence). CDR3 nucleotides: TGCAGTGCTAACACGAACACTGAAGCTTTCTTT. It codes for CSANTNTEAFF.

The gene calls are TRBV30 and TRBJ2-3; 8 positions match TRBD2. Germline V CDR1 and CDR2: GTSNPN, SVGIG (reference sequence). This CDR3 is built from 16 residues. Trimming cost V 2 bases and J 2 bases; bases outside gene matches: 9. CDR3 in amino acids: CAWSLGLGSLTDTQYF. The DNA for the CDR3 is TGTGCCTGGAGTCTGGGACTAGGTTCCCTCACAGATACGCAGTATTTT.

This chain links TRBV18 with TRBJ1-2; unclear D gene. The CDR3 runs to 14 residues. Germline CDR1 is KGHSH and CDR2 is LQKENI. Trimming left V 0 bases short and J 4 bases short, with 9 bases between. CDR3 sequence (DNA): TGTGCCAGCTCACCACCACACATAACCTATGGCTACACCTTC. Its protein product is CASSPPHITYGYTF. The full variable domain, in which reference TRBV18 and TRBJ1-2 provide the parts outside the CDR3, is NAGVMQNPRHLVRRRGQEARLRCSPMKGHSHVYWYRQLPEEGLKFMVYLQKENIIDESGMPKERFSAEFPKEGPSILRIQQVVRGDSAAYFCASSPPHITYGYTFGSGTRLTVV.

The V call is TRBV5-1, the J call TRBJ1-2, with D maybe TRBD1 (6 bases). This CDR3 contains 15 residues. Trimming shortened V by 0 bases and J by 6 bases, and 15 bases separated the two germline ends. CDR1 and CDR2 (germline): SGHRS, YFSETQ. CDR3 bases: TGCGCCAGCAGCTTGGGACAGGCGAAGCTGCATGGCTACACCTTC. Its protein is CASSLGQAKLHGYTF.

The chain combines TRBV30 with TRBJ2-1; TRBD2 aligns across 7 bases. Per germline, CDR1 GTSNPN and CDR2 SVGIG (reference sequence). The CDR3 extends over 15 amino acids. With 1 base clipped from V and 9 bases from J, the junction kept 12 bases outside the gene matches. The CDR3 spells CAWSALGGFNVEQFF. CDR3 nucleotide sequence: TGTGCCTGGAGTGCTTTGGGGGGGTTCAATGTTGAGCAGTTCTTC.

The rearrangement links TRBV11-2 to TRBJ1-4; 8 nucleotides agree with TRBD1. The germline V gene encodes CDR1 SGHAT and CDR2 FQNNGV. This CDR3 comprises 15 residues. With 6 bases clipped from V and 5 bases from J, the junction kept 8 bases outside the gene matches. The chain's CDR3 is CASSSAGGANEKLFF. The CDR3 DNA reads as TGTGCCAGCAGTTCCGCAGGGGGCGCGAATGAAAAACTGTTTTTT.

This sequence joins TRBV7-2 and TRBJ2-3; D call uncertain. The CDR3 is 15 residues long. The germline V gene has CDR1 SGHTA and CDR2 FQGNSA. Trimming left V 1 base short and J 1 base short, with 9 bases between. The CDR3 DNA follows: TGTGCCAGCAGCTTAGTGGGCGGAGGCACAGATACGCAGTATTTT. This translates into CASSLVGGGTDTQYF. Looking up the rest from reference TRBV7-2 and TRBJ2-3 gives the full variable domain: GAGVSQSPSNKVTEKGKDVELRCDPISGHTALYWYRQSLGQGLEFLIYFQGNSAPDKSGLPSDRFSAERTGGSVSTLTIQRTQQEDSAVYLCASSLVGGGTDTQYFGPGTRLTVL.

The chain combines TRBV5-5 with TRBJ1-1; a weak D match, TRBD1 (6 bases). The CDR3 is 15 amino acids. Germline V gene sequence: CDR1 SGHKS, CDR2 YYEKEE (reference sequence). Trimming took off 2 bases at V and 0 bases at J, with 11 bases between the two ends. The CDR3 nucleotides are TGTGCCAGCAGCTTCTGGGGACAAATGAACACTGAAGCTTTCTTT. It yields the protein CASSFWGQMNTEAFF.

The chain recombines TRBV6-5 with TRBJ2-3, with a possible D match to TRBD1 (7 bases). Trimming pared 4 bases from V and 1 base from J, leaving 12 bases between. The CDR3 is made up of 15 amino acids. CDR1 is MNHEY and CDR2 is SVGAGI in the germline V gene. The CDR3 DNA is TGTGCCAGCAGTTTGACAGGGAGGCGCACAGATACGCAGTATTTT. Its translation: CASSLTGRRTDTQYF.